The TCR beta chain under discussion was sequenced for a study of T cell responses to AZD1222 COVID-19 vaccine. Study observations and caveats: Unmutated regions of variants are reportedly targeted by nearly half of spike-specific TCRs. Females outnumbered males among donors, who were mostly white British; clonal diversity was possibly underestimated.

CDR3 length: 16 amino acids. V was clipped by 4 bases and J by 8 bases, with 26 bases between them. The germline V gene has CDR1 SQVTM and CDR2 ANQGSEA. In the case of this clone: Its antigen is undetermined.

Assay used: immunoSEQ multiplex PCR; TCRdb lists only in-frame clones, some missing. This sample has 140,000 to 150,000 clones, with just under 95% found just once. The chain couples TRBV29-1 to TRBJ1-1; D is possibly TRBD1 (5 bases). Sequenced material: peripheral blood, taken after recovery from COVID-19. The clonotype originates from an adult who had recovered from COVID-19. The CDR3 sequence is CSVAGAPSRDLREAFF. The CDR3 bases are TGCAGCGTTGCCGGTGCCCCTTCTAGGGACCTCCGAGAAGCTTTCTTT.